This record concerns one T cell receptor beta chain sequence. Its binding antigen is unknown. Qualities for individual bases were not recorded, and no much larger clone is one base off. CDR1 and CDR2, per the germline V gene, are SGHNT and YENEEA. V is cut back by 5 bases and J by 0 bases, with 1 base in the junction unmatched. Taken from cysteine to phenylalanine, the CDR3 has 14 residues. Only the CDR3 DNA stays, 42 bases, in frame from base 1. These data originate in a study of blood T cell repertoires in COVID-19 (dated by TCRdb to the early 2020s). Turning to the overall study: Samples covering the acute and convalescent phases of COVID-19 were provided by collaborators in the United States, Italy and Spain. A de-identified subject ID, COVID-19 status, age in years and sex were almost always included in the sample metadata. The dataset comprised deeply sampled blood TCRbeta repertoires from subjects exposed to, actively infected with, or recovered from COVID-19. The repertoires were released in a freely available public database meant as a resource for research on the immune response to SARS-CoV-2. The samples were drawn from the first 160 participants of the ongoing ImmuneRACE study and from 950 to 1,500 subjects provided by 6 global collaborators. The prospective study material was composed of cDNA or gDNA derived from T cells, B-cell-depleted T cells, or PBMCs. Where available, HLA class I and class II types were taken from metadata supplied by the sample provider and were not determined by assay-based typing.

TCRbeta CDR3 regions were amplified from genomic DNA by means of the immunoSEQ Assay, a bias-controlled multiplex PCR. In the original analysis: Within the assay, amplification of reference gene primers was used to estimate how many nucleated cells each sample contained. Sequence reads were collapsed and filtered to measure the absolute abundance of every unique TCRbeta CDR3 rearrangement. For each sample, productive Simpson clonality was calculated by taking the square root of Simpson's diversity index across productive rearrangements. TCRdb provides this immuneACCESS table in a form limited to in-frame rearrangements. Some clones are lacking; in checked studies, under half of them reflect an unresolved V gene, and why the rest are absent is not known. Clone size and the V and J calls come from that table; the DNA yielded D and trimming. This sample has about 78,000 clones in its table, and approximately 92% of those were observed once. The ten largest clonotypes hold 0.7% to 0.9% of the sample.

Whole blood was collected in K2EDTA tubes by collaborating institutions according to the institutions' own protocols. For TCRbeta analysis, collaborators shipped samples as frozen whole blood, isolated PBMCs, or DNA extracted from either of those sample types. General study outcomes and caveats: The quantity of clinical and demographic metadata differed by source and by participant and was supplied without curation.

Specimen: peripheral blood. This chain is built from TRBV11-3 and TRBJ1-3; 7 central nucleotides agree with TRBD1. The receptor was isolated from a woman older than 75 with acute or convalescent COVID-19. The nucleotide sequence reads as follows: TGTGCCAGCAGCCCAGGGGGCTCTGGAAACACCATATATTTT. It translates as CASSPGGSGNTIYF.